The T cell receptor (beta chain) under discussion was sequenced for a study of cytomegalovirus exposure and HLA in healthy donors. Study background: Clustering assigned about 80% of the approximately 400 genotyped donors to the Caucasian-associated ancestry cluster.

On this clone itself: Its cognate antigen is unknown.

Study-level results: In a later analysis, across HLA loci, associated TCR counts were highest for DRB1, lowest for HLA-C. Among CMV-associated TCR beta chains, most appeared HLA-restricted in a later analysis.

Amplification used 60 Vbeta primers and 13 Jbeta primers. TCRdb's copy holds only in-frame clones and misses some; the assay was immunoSEQ multiplex PCR. In the table there are approximately 170,000 clones, approximately 81% of which are singletons. The CDR3 loop spans 14 amino acids. V was cut by 4 bases and J by 4 bases, with 11 bases left in between. Germline V gives CDR1 LGHNA, CDR2 YNFKEQ. J is TRBJ1-3 and V is TRBV4-2; D gene uncertain. This clonotype was sampled from a man aged 45-65 years in good health and CMV-seropositive. The sequencing sample was made of PBMCs. The CDR3 reads CASSPQDFGNTIYF. As DNA, the CDR3 is TGTGCCAGCAGCCCGCAGGATTTCGGAAACACCATATATTTT.